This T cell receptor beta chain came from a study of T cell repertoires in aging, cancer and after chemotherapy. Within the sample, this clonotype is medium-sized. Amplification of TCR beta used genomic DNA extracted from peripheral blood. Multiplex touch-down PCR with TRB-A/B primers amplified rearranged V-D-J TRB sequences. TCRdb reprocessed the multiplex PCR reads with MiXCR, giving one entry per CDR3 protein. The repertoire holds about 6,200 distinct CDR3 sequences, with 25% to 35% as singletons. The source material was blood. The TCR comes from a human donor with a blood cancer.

CDR3 DNA sequence: TGTGCCAGCAGCACCCTGGGCCTGCACTCGAACACCGGGGAGCTGTTTTTT. It yields the protein CASSTLGLHSNTGELFF. V and J are TRBV6-2 or TRBV6-3 and TRBJ2-2; D gene unclear. Trimming took off 6 bases at V and 0 bases at J, with 17 bases between the two ends. Germline CDR1 is MNHEY and CDR2 is SVGEGT. CDR3 length equals 17 residues.